Detailed here is one TCR beta chain. These data come from a study of patients and donors after allogeneic stem cell transplantation. TCRdb re-derived calls from the RT-PCR reads in MiXCR, one entry per CDR3 protein. This table holds 200,000 to 250,000 distinct CDR3 sequences, about 14% found once. Germline V gene data show CDR1 as DFQATT and CDR2 as SNEGSKA (reference sequence). This CDR3 has 15 amino acids. The junction had 13 bases not matched to a gene; V was cut back by 6 bases and J by 7 bases. This sequence originates from a human donor who was either an allogeneic HSCT recipient or a stem cell or donor lymphocyte infusion donor (not recorded which). It is not recorded whose cells these are; they may come from a transplant donor. The specimen sequenced was blood, either unsorted or a sorted T cell fraction (not recorded which). The V and J genes are TRBV20-1 and TRBJ2-3; 10 nucleotides match TRBD2. In nucleotides, the CDR3 is TGCAGTGCCCCCTCTAGCGGGGGCTTACCCCATACGCAGTATTTT. This sequence encodes CSAPSSGGLPHTQYF.